One sample yielded the 2 T cell receptor beta chains listed below, sequenced in a study of shared clonotypes between healthy human individuals. The method was immunoSEQ multiplex PCR; TCRdb's version includes in-frame clones alone and lacks a portion of them. The sample carries about 700,000 clones, about 91% recorded once. The naive CD8 population came from CD45RO-negative cells selected for CCR7, without terminally differentiated effector memory CD45RA+ cells. The source material was naive CD8+ T cells sorted from blood. These receptors originate from a young man in good health.

V and J are TRBV11-2 and TRBJ2-7; D might be TRBD1 (5 bases). Germline V lookup: CDR1 SGHAT, CDR2 FQNNGV. V gave up 5 bases and J gave up 6 bases, with 23 bases separating them. This CDR3 contains 16 residues. In DNA form, the CDR3 reads TGTGCCAGCAGCCACGCGACAGACGGAGAATTGAGCGAGCAGTACTTC. It specifies CASSHATDGELSEQYF.

This clone was seen just once. The V call is TRBV4-1, the J call TRBJ2-7, with D perhaps TRBD1 or TRBD2 (5 bases each). Germline lookup yields CDR1 MGHRA and CDR2 YSYEKL. Trimming removed 1 base from V and 3 bases from J, with 7 bases in between. The CDR3 extends over 13 amino acids. The CDR3 here is CASSQGGSYEQYF. The CDR3 DNA sequence: TGCGCCAGCAGCCAAGGGGGGAGCTACGAGCAGTACTTC.